A selection of T cell receptor beta chains follows, all from one sample in a study of regulatory T cells in long-lasting Graves disease. TCRdb re-analysed the multiplex PCR reads in MiXCR, keeping a single row per CDR3 protein. Of under 500,000 distinct CDR3 sequences in the sample, roughly 20% were seen once. The sequenced sample was peripheral blood mononuclear cells (PBMCs), obtained when the disease was refractory, from a patient treated with antithyroid drugs. These receptors were collected from a female donor with Graves disease. CDR3s include the opening cysteine and the closing phenylalanine or tryptophan. The order of the fields is D gene, J gene, clone size, V gene, CDR3 protein, CDR3 DNA. D genes are given only for firm matches. Not every row has a clone size; where given, it reads once, few, many or a size class.

>NA|TRBJ2-5|many|TRBV20-1
CSATTRGETQYF
TGCAGTGCCACTACAAGGGGAGAGACCCAGTACTTC
>TRBD2|TRBJ2-7|many|TRBV28
CASSSSSGRDPYEQYF
TGTGCCAGCAGTTCTTCTAGCGGGAGAGACCCCTACGAGCAGTACTTC
>NA|TRBJ2-1|many|TRBV11-2
CASQDYIYEQFF
TGTGCCAGCCAGGACTATATCTATGAGCAGTTCTTC
>NA|TRBJ2-5|many|TRBV7-9
CASSSPAEIQETQYF
TGTGCCAGCAGCTCCCCTGCGGAGATCCAAGAGACCCAGTACTTC
>NA|TRBJ2-1|NA|TRBV4-3
CASSQDESNLNNEQFF
TGCGCCAGCAGCCAAGATGAAAGTAACCTTAACAATGAGCAGTTCTTC
>TRBD1|TRBJ1-6|many|TRBV3-1
CASSPGQGYNSPLHF
TGTGCCAGCAGCCCAGGACAGGGCTATAATTCACCCCTCCACTTT
>TRBD1|TRBJ1-6|NA|TRBV9
CASSSDDRGYNSPLHF
TGTGCCAGCAGCAGTGATGACAGGGGGTATAATTCACCCCTCCACTTT
>NA|TRBJ1-5|NA|TRBV6-5
CASSSTTGGGNQPQHF
TGTGCCAGCAGTTCCACCACCGGGGGGGGAAATCAGCCCCAGCATTTT
>TRBD1|TRBJ1-1|NA|TRBV2
CTRTGGTEAFF
TGTACCAGAACAGGGGGCACTGAAGCTTTCTTT
>NA|TRBJ2-5|many|TRBV28
CASSSFETQYF
TGTGCCAGCAGTTCCTTCGAGACCCAGTACTTC
>TRBD1|TRBJ2-7|many|TRBV6-2/TRBV6-3
CASNRRGTGVRTNEQYF
TGTGCCAGCAATAGGCGGGGGACAGGGGTCAGGACTAACGAGCAGTACTTC
>NA|TRBJ1-2|many|TRBV27
CASSLRGAGNENYGYTF
TGTGCCAGCAGTTTACGAGGGGCAGGTAACGAGAACTATGGCTACACCTTC
>TRBD1|TRBJ2-7|NA|TRBV13
CASSSGTGLADEQYF
TGTGCCAGCAGCTCAGGGACAGGGCTCGCCGACGAGCAGTACTTC
>NA|TRBJ2-7|NA|TRBV12-3/TRBV12-4
CASSFRGLAYEQYF
TGTGCCAGCAGTTTTAGGGGCTTGGCCTATGAGCAGTACTTC
>NA|TRBJ1-1|many|TRBV2
CASSDGGGNTEAFF
TGTGCCAGCAGTGACGGGGGGGGTAACACTGAAGCTTTCTTT
>NA|TRBJ2-7|many|TRBV6-2/TRBV6-3
CASNRVQNEQYF
TGTGCCAGCAACAGGGTTCAAAACGAGCAGTACTTC
>NA|TRBJ2-5|many|TRBV7-9
CASSDGDSQETQYF
TGTGCCAGCAGCGACGGCGACTCCCAAGAGACCCAGTACTTC
>TRBD2|TRBJ2-7|few|TRBV20-1
CSARRLAGVEQYF
TGCAGTGCTAGGCGACTAGCGGGAGTAGAGCAGTACTTC
>NA|TRBJ1-3|few|TRBV7-2
CASSSRQELGNTIYF
TGTGCCAGCAGCTCCCGACAGGAGTTGGGAAACACCATATATTTT
>TRBD2|TRBJ2-7|many|TRBV3-1
CASSPLQTSGPYEQYF
TGTGCCAGCAGCCCGCTTCAGACTAGCGGGCCGTACGAGCAGTACTTC
>NA|TRBJ2-1|NA|TRBV12-3/TRBV12-4
CASSLTGFNEQFF
TGTGCCAGCAGTCTAACAGGGTTTAATGAGCAGTTCTTC
>NA|TRBJ2-2|NA|TRBV7-3
CASTNRVDGELFF
TGTGCCAGCACTAACAGGGTTGACGGGGAGCTGTTTTTT
>NA|TRBJ2-5|few|TRBV20-1
CSAQGTRGETQYF
TGCAGTGCGCAGGGAACCCGTGGGGAGACCCAGTACTTC
>TRBD1|TRBJ2-4|NA|TRBV7-9
CASSLNQGAAKNIQYF
TGTGCCAGCAGCTTAAATCAGGGGGCCGCCAAAAACATTCAGTACTTC
>NA|TRBJ1-1|many|TRBV6-1
CASSVYTEAFF
TGTGCCAGCAGCGTTTACACTGAAGCTTTCTTT
>NA|TRBJ2-7|few|TRBV6-1
CASSFGTALKQYF
TGTGCCAGCAGCTTCGGGACTGCCTTAAAGCAGTACTTC
>NA|TRBJ2-5|NA|TRBV5-1
CASSHRGPREETQYF
TGCGCCAGCAGCCATCGTGGTCCCAGGGAGGAGACCCAGTACTTC
>TRBD1|TRBJ2-3|once|TRBV11-3
CASSSGDRATTDTQYF
TGTGCCAGCAGCTCAGGGGACAGGGCGACCACAGATACGCAGTATTTT
>NA|TRBJ2-7|many|TRBV27
CASSYDPDYEQYF
TGTGCCAGCAGTTATGATCCGGACTACGAGCAGTACTTC
>NA|TRBJ1-3|few|TRBV6-1
CASSQDGTISGNTIYF
TGTGCCAGCAGTCAGGACGGAACGATCTCTGGAAACACCATATATTTT
>NA|TRBJ1-1|many|TRBV28
CASKLGWASVNTEAFF
TGTGCCAGCAAATTGGGGTGGGCATCGGTGAACACTGAAGCTTTCTTT
>NA|TRBJ2-1|NA|TRBV20-1
CSARGRALGNEQFF
TGCAGTGCACGAGGAAGGGCTTTGGGCAATGAGCAGTTCTTC
>NA|TRBJ2-7|few|TRBV7-2
CASSASVRENYEQYF
TGTGCCAGCAGCGCCTCCGTTAGGGAGAATTACGAGCAGTACTTC
>NA|TRBJ2-7|many|TRBV11-2
CASSRATDRSYEQYF
TGTGCCAGCAGCCGAGCAACCGACAGATCCTACGAGCAGTACTTC
>NA|TRBJ2-7|few|TRBV11-2
CASSSRISAEQYF
TGTGCCAGCAGCTCCCGAATCAGCGCCGAGCAGTACTTC
>NA|TRBJ1-2|many|TRBV28
CASSLPDAANYGYTF
TGTGCCAGCAGTTTACCTGACGCAGCTAACTATGGCTACACCTTC
>NA|TRBJ2-3|NA|TRBV5-1
CASSPTGRPDTQYF
TGCGCCAGCAGTCCAACCGGTAGGCCAGATACGCAGTATTTT
>TRBD1|TRBJ1-4|few|TRBV18
CASSRPGSGGEKLFF
TGTGCCAGCTCACGACCAGGCTCAGGGGGCGAAAAACTGTTTTTT
>TRBD2|TRBJ2-7|many|TRBV20-1
CSASTGTSSYEQYF
TGCAGTGCTAGCACCGGGACTAGCAGCTACGAGCAGTACTTC
>NA|TRBJ1-1|NA|TRBV5-1
CASSFVTGEAFF
TGCGCCAGCAGCTTCGTGACAGGTGAAGCTTTCTTT
>NA|TRBJ2-7|many|TRBV28
CASSLSLPPFEQYF
TGTGCCAGCAGTTTAAGCCTTCCTCCTTTCGAGCAGTACTTC
>TRBD1|TRBJ2-7|NA|TRBV30
CAWVDLKTGSDEQYF
TGTGCCTGGGTGGACCTGAAGACAGGGTCGGACGAGCAGTACTTC
>NA|TRBJ1-1|NA|TRBV6-4
CASSYPRQLGTFF
TGTGCCAGCAGTTACCCCCGGCAGCTGGGCACTTTCTTT
>NA|TRBJ2-5|many|TRBV27
CASSSLEGLFRETQYF
TGTGCCAGCAGTTCCCTCGAGGGTCTTTTTAGAGAGACCCAGTACTTC
>NA|TRBJ2-2|NA|TRBV2
CASTERPTGELFF
TGTGCCAGCACCGAGCGACCCACCGGGGAGCTGTTTTTT
>NA|TRBJ2-7|many|TRBV12-3/TRBV12-4
CASSLWVDRDYEQYF
TGTGCCAGCAGTTTATGGGTCGACAGAGACTACGAGCAGTACTTC
>TRBD2|TRBJ2-4|NA|TRBV6-2/TRBV6-3
CASSQSGGAGNIQYF
TGTGCCAGCAGTCAATCGGGGGGGGCGGGAAACATTCAGTACTTC
>NA|TRBJ2-7|NA|TRBV7-4
CASSSRGARGYEQYF
TGTGCCAGCAGTAGTCGGGGGGCGAGGGGCTACGAGCAGTACTTC
>TRBD2|TRBJ2-7|NA|TRBV20-1
CSALGLAESYEQYF
TGCAGTGCTTTAGGACTAGCGGAATCCTACGAGCAGTACTTC
>NA|TRBJ1-1|NA|TRBV14
CASSQDYVNTEAFF
TGTGCCAGCAGCCAAGATTACGTGAACACTGAAGCTTTCTTT
>NA|TRBJ2-1|few|TRBV11-2
CASSRDTSSYNEQFF
TGTGCCAGCAGCCGCGATACCAGCTCCTACAATGAGCAGTTCTTC
>NA|TRBJ2-7|few|TRBV29-1
CSVVGAPGSYEQYF
TGCAGCGTTGTGGGGGCGCCAGGGAGCTACGAGCAGTACTTC